Listed here is a single TCR beta chain. Its antigen is still unknown. Sequencing was performed with immunoSEQ multiplex PCR; in TCRdb, only in-frame clones are kept and a portion is missing. The sample contains fewer than 400,000 clones, 74% of which appear only once. The source of the sample is a study of shared clonotypes between healthy human individuals. About the study: Donors consisted of a couple of women and a few men between 18 and 49. Study-wide results and caveats: Rarefaction curves obtained for sorted subsets showed sequencing incomplete despite large depth.

The V gene end was trimmed by 5 bases and the J gene end by 1 base; junction bases not matched to a gene: 15. There are 18 residues in the CDR3. The V gene's germline CDR1 is SNHLY and CDR2 FYNNEI. This receptor was identified in a man younger than 40 in good health. Sequencing used memory CD4+ T cells sorted from blood. The subset: CD45RA-negative fraction. J is TRBJ1-1 and V is TRBV2; 8 nucleotides align to TRBD1. The CDR3 protein is CASSSTGTGQYWNTEAFF. The CDR3 DNA sequence: TGTGCCAGCAGTTCCACCGGGACAGGACAATACTGGAACACTGAAGCTTTCTTT. Based on the CDR3 plus reference TRBV2 and TRBJ1-1, the full variable domain is EPEVTQTPSHQVTQMGQEVILRCVPISNHLYFYWYRQILGQKVEFLVSFYNNEISEKSEIFDDQFSVERPDGSNFTLKIRSTKLEDSAMYFCASSSTGTGQYWNTEAFFGQGTRLTVV.